Listed below are T cell receptor beta chains from one sample, sequenced in a study of shared clonotypes between healthy human individuals. The table came from immunoSEQ multiplex PCR; TCRdb's copy has only in-frame clones and leaves some out. Among 550,000 to 650,000 clones listed, roughly 95% were seen once. Sample: naive CD8+ T cells sorted from blood. The receptors were sampled from a young woman in good health. The CDR3 runs from the conserved cysteine through the conserved F or W. A D gene is named only where the DNA matches it firmly.

NA	TRBV4-1	16	TRBJ2-2	CASSQESRAGTGELFF	TGCGCCAGCAGCCAAGAATCCAGGGCTGGAACCGGGGAGCTGTTTTTT
NA	TRBV2	12	TRBJ2-5	CASSEAGETQYF	TGTGCCAGCAGTGAAGCCGGGGAGACCCAGTACTTC
NA	TRBV27	14	TRBJ2-5	CASSLGGSQETQYF	TGTGCCAGCAGTTTAGGGGGGAGCCAAGAGACCCAGTACTTC
NA	TRBV11-1	14	TRBJ2-1	CASSQEDSHNEQFF	TGTGCCAGCAGCCAGGAGGACAGTCACAATGAGCAGTTCTTC
TRBD1	TRBV10-2	14	TRBJ1-1	CASSPMTGDTEAFF	TGCGCCAGCAGCCCTATGACAGGGGACACTGAAGCTTTCTTT
NA	TRBV2	13	TRBJ1-1	CASSADRYSEAFF	TGTGCCAGCAGTGCCGACAGGTACAGTGAAGCTTTCTTT
TRBD2	TRBV6-6	15	TRBJ2-7	CASSYGAGGAYEQYF	TGTGCCAGCAGTTACGGAGCGGGAGGAGCCTACGAGCAGTACTTC
TRBD1	TRBV7-9	15	TRBJ1-2	CASSRDRGQNYGYTF	TGTGCCAGCAGCCGGGACAGGGGGCAGAACTATGGCTACACCTTC
NA	TRBV6-5	13	TRBJ2-7	CASSQDRLHEQYF	TGTGCCAGCAGCCAAGACCGTCTCCACGAGCAGTACTTC
NA	TRBV28	20	TRBJ2-7	CASSLSGRLLKRSGAYEQYF	TGTGCCAGCAGTTTATCAGGGCGTTTATTGAAGCGGTCGGGGGCCTACGAGCAGTACTTC